These 28 T cell receptor beta chains were sequenced from one sample in a study of T cells in localized non-small cell lung cancer. Assay used: immunoSEQ multiplex PCR; TCRdb lists only in-frame clones, some missing. Of fewer than 40,000 clones listed, about nine tenths are singletons. Here the sequenced sample was peripheral blood, taken before any cancer treatment. The receptors were gathered from a male donor at least 60 years old with stage III lung adenocarcinoma.

The chain recombines TRBV7-9 with TRBJ1-1, with TRBD1 as a possible D gene (5 bases). The CDR3 has 15 amino acids. In germline, CDR1 is SEHNR, CDR2 FQNEAQ (reference sequence). V was shortened by 1 base and J by 3 bases, with 12 bases between the two germline ends. For the CDR3, the DNA is TGTGCCAGCAGCTTAGGATGGGGGAAAGACACTGAAGCTTTCTTT. Protein sequence: CASSLGWGKDTEAFF. The complete variable domain, with remaining parts taken from reference TRBV7-9 and TRBJ1-1, reads DTGVSQNPRHKITKRGQNVTFRCDPISEHNRLYWYRQTLGQGPEFLTYFQNEAQLEKSRLLSDRFSAERPKGSFSTLEIQRTEQGDSAMYLCASSLGWGKDTEAFFGQGTRLTVV.

The chain carries TRBV10-3 and TRBJ1-1; perhaps TRBD1 as D (5 bases). V was shortened by 3 bases and J by 0 bases, with 11 bases between the two germline ends. Per the germline V gene, CDR1 is ENHRY and CDR2 is SYGVKD. This CDR3 spans 15 amino acids. In DNA form, the CDR3 reads TGTGCCATCAGTGAAGTTGGGACTATGAACACTGAAGCTTTCTTT. Translating gives CAISEVGTMNTEAFF.

This clone was counted a single time. The chain uses TRBV28 and TRBJ1-1; D is undetermined. Looked up from germline, CDR1 is MDHEN and CDR2 is SYDVKM. V lost 5 bases and J lost 0, with 7 bases in between. The CDR3 loop spans 13 amino acids. The CDR3 region has the DNA TGTGCCAGCAGTGTCCCACTGAACACTGAAGCTTTCTTT. Protein product: CASSVPLNTEAFF.

The rearrangement links TRBV2 to TRBJ2-7; D unresolved. Germline CDR1 SNHLY, CDR2 FYNNEI. The CDR3 is 14 amino acids. Trimming stripped 3 bases from V and 7 bases from J, with 16 bases between. This CDR3 reads CASSDPGRVREQYF. Here the CDR3 DNA reads TGTGCCAGCAGTGACCCGGGCAGAGTTCGGGAGCAGTACTTC.

This rearrangement joins TRBV19 to TRBJ1-5, with unresolved D. Germline V gene data show CDR1 as LNHDA and CDR2 as SQIVND (reference sequence). With 0 bases removed from V and 7 bases from J, the gap between germline ends came to 13 bases. The CDR3 loop spans 15 amino acids. CDR3: CASSIDARGSQPQHF. The CDR3 DNA reads TGTGCCAGTAGTATAGACGCCCGCGGGAGCCAGCCCCAGCATTTT.

The J gene is TRBJ1-3, the V gene TRBV6-5; D call uncertain. Germline CDR1 reads MNHEY; CDR2 reads SVGAGI. Between the trimmed V and J ends, which lost 4 bases and 2 bases, there was a span of 9 bases. This CDR3 region has 14 residues. Here the CDR3 DNA reads TGTGCCAGCAGTTTCGGGGTAGCTGGAAACACCATATATTTT. It encodes CASSFGVAGNTIYF.

The J gene is TRBJ1-2, the V gene TRBV9; 9 positions match TRBD1. The CDR3 loop spans 22 amino acids. Germline V gene data show CDR1 as SGDLS and CDR2 as YYNGEE. The trim removed 0 bases at V and 5 bases at J, leaving 26 bases unmatched. The CDR3 DNA follows: TGTGCCAGCAGCGTAGTTCGGGGGACAGGGATGAGCGGACGGGGCGGAAGTTATGGCTACACCTTC. This sequence encodes CASSVVRGTGMSGRGGSYGYTF.

The chain is built from TRBV6-4 and TRBJ2-7; the D call may be TRBD1 or TRBD2 (5 bases each). Per germline, CDR1 MRHNA and CDR2 SNTAGT. V lost 4 bases and J lost 7, with 20 bases in between. This CDR3 contains 15 residues. The DNA of the CDR3 is TGTGCCAGCAGTGCGGGACCGGTGGGCTTGAGGGAGCAGTACTTC. Translation: CASSAGPVGLREQYF.

The chain has TRBV19 and TRBJ1-1, with TRBD1 matching 7 bases. Trimming took 4 bases from V and 1 from J; bases not matched to a gene: 6. Germline V CDR1 and CDR2: LNHDA, SQIVND (reference sequence). The CDR3 totals 15 residues. The CDR3 DNA sequence: TGTGCCAGTAGTAACAGGGGATACGAGAACACTGAAGCTTTCTTT. It specifies CASSNRGYENTEAFF.

This clone was recorded once. The gene calls are TRBV5-4 and TRBJ1-4; 7 nucleotides agree with TRBD1. Germline V CDR1 and CDR2: SGHNT, YYREEE (reference sequence). With 2 bases clipped from V and 0 bases from J, the junction kept 4 bases outside the gene matches. The CDR3 is 16 residues long. CDR3 sequence: CASSFNRGSTNEKLFF. The CDR3 DNA follows: TGTGCCAGCAGCTTTAACAGGGGTTCAACTAATGAAAAACTGTTTTTT.

The chain is built from TRBV27 and TRBJ1-4; TRBD1 agrees at 8 bases. This CDR3 has 14 residues. V was pared by 6 bases and J by 7 bases, with 7 bases of the junction left unmatched. Germline V lookup: CDR1 MNHEY, CDR2 SMNVEV (reference sequence). CDR3 DNA: TGTGCCAGCAGCTACAGGGGGATAGGTGAAAAACTGTTTTTT. Protein: CASSYRGIGEKLFF. Supplemented by reference TRBV27 and TRBJ1-4, the full variable domain reads EAQVTQNPRYLITVTGKKLTVTCSQNMNHEYMSWYRQDPGLGLRQIYYSMNVEVTDKGDVPEGYKVSRKEKRNFPLILESPSPNQTSLYFCASSYRGIGEKLFFGSGTQLSVL.

The chain has TRBV11-2 and TRBJ1-6, with D perhaps matching TRBD1 (5 bases). V dropped 1 base and J dropped 11 bases, with 15 bases sitting between them. The germline gives CDR1 SGHAT, CDR2 FQNNGV. CDR3 length equals 15 residues. The CDR3 protein is CASSLVGAGATPLHF. Here the CDR3 DNA reads TGTGCCAGCAGCTTAGTAGGGGCGGGTGCGACACCCCTCCACTTT.

The rearrangement joins TRBV5-4 to TRBJ2-7, with D possibly being TRBD2 (6 bases). The CDR3 totals 15 residues. V dropped 0 bases and J dropped 0 bases, with 10 bases sitting between them. Germline loops: CDR1 SGHNT, CDR2 YYREEE (reference sequence). The CDR3 DNA follows: TGTGCCAGCAGCTTGGGGGGGGAGAGCTCCTACGAGCAGTACTTC. It codes for CASSLGGESSYEQYF.

The chain has TRBV6-1 and TRBJ1-1; no reliable D call. From germline, CDR1 is MNHNS and CDR2 SASEGT. Trimming removed 5 bases at V and 4 bases at J, with 17 bases between. This CDR3 has 15 residues. CDR3 in DNA: TGTGCCAGCAGTAAGATCCCAAACGGGGTCACTGAAGCTTTCTTT. Translation gives CASSKIPNGVTEAFF.

V and J are TRBV19 and TRBJ2-2; D uncertain. V dropped 11 bases and J dropped 0 bases, with 10 bases sitting between them. There are 13 residues in the CDR3. Germline assignment: CDR1 LNHDA and CDR2 SQIVND (reference sequence). Here the CDR3 DNA reads TGTGCCGGAGCGAACGCGAACACCGGGGAGCTGTTTTTT. It codes for CAGANANTGELFF.

This clone was counted a single time. The rearrangement links TRBV25-1 to TRBJ2-7; TRBD2 might be the D (6 bases). There are 13 residues in the CDR3. The V end was cut by 3 bases, the J end by 4 bases, with 10 bases between. The germline V gene has CDR1 MGHDK and CDR2 SYGVNS. In nucleotides, the CDR3 is TGTGCCAGCAGTGACGGGGGAAGGTACGAGCAGTACTTC. Protein: CASSDGGRYEQYF.

The gene calls are TRBV19 and TRBJ1-2; possibly TRBD1 for D (6 bases). Germline V lookup: CDR1 LNHDA, CDR2 SQIVND (reference sequence). V lost 6 bases to trimming and J lost 3 bases, with 11 bases between them. This CDR3 comprises 13 residues. DNA of the CDR3: TGTGCCAGTAGCCTGGACAGATACTATGGCTACACCTTC. Amino acids: CASSLDRYYGYTF.

This chain uses TRBV2 with TRBJ1-1; D not resolved. Trimming removed 8 bases at V and 4 bases at J, with 17 bases between. The CDR3 totals 14 residues. Germline loops: CDR1 SNHLY, CDR2 FYNNEI. Written as DNA, the CDR3 is TGTGCCAGCGTCGGAAGTTTAAGAGGCACTGAAGCTTTCTTT. It is translated as CASVGSLRGTEAFF.

The genes are TRBV5-8 and TRBJ1-2, with D unclear. Trimming removed 4 bases at V and 0 bases at J, with 4 bases between. CDR1 SGHTS and CDR2 YDEGEE come from the germline V gene. CDR3 length: 12 amino acids. The CDR3: CASSRANYGYTF. The CDR3 DNA is TGTGCCAGCAGCCGAGCTAACTATGGCTACACCTTC.

Comment on this clone: One junction end does not reproduce the germline sequence, and a read error may be involved. J is TRBJ1-1 and V is TRBV7-7; D remains ambiguous. The V gene's germline CDR1 is SSHAT and CDR2 FNYEAQ (reference sequence). The CDR3 runs to 13 residues. CDR3 DNA sequence: TGTGCTAGCAGCCCCGACCTTAACACTGAAGCTTTCTTT. Translated, it gives CASSPDLNTEAFF.

The gene calls are TRBV7-2 and TRBJ2-5; either TRBD1 or TRBD2 may supply D (6 bases each). The CDR3 sequence is 16 residues long. The V gene lost 5 bases and the J gene lost 4 bases, with 20 bases spanning the gap. The germline V gene encodes CDR1 SGHTA and CDR2 FQGNSA. The DNA of the CDR3 is TGTGCCAGCAGCCCACCGGTGGGGGGCGGTGGAGAGACCCAGTACTTC. Amino acid sequence: CASSPPVGGGGETQYF. The full variable domain, completed using reference TRBV7-2 and TRBJ2-5, is GAGVSQSPSNKVTEKGKDVELRCDPISGHTALYWYRQSLGQGLEFLIYFQGNSAPDKSGLPSDRFSAERTGGSVSTLTIQRTQQEDSAVYLCASSPPVGGGGETQYFGPGTRLLVL.

The DNA for the CDR3 is TGTGCCAGCAAGGGGGGGCTGACCGACGAGCAGTACTTC. As protein: CASKGGLTDEQYF. This rearrangement joins TRBV6-5 to TRBJ2-7, with D possibly matching TRBD2 (7 bases). Deletions cut 7 bases from V and 5 bases from J, with 15 bases between. CDR1 MNHEY and CDR2 SVGAGI come from the germline V gene. The CDR3 consists of 13 residues.

This chain uses TRBV19 with TRBJ2-5; 8 bases map to TRBD1. The germline V gene has CDR1 LNHDA and CDR2 SQIVND (reference sequence). The length of the CDR3 is 14 residues. Trimming took 6 bases from V and 1 from J; bases not matched to a gene: 4. CDR3 sequence: CASRGQGAQETQYF. DNA of the CDR3: TGTGCCAGTAGAGGACAGGGTGCCCAAGAGACCCAGTACTTC.

The chain uses TRBV19 and TRBJ1-5, with D perhaps matching TRBD1 (6 bases). Germline assignment: CDR1 LNHDA and CDR2 SQIVND (reference sequence). V lost 7 bases to trimming and J lost 6 bases, with 16 bases between them. This CDR3 has 14 residues. CDR3 sequence reads: CASTRRGEAQPQHF. The CDR3 nucleotides read TGTGCCAGTACGCGGAGGGGGGAGGCTCAGCCCCAGCATTTT.

The chain has TRBV5-1 and TRBJ1-1, with a possible D match to TRBD1 (6 bases). The CDR3 extends over 13 amino acids. Germline-derived CDR1 and CDR2 are SGHRS and YFSETQ. Trimming shortened V by 0 bases and J by 11 bases, and 14 bases separated the two germline ends. CDR3 bases: TGCGCCAGCAGCTTGGACAGGGAAGGGAGGGCTTTCTTT. It specifies CASSLDREGRAFF. The complete variable domain, with remaining parts taken from reference TRBV5-1 and TRBJ1-1, reads KAGVTQTPRYLIKTRGQQVTLSCSPISGHRSVSWYQQTPGQGLQFLFEYFSETQRNKGNFPGRFSGRQFSNSRSEMNVSTLELGDSALYLCASSLDREGRAFFGQGTRLTVV.

The chain combines TRBV18 with TRBJ1-2; D perhaps matches TRBD1 (5 bases). The V gene's germline CDR1 is KGHSH and CDR2 LQKENI. CDR3 length equals 17 residues. Trimming pared 2 bases from V and 6 bases from J, leaving 22 bases between. CDR3 protein: CASSPGEGQLTLNGYTF. CDR3 bases: TGTGCCAGCTCACCAGGGGAGGGGCAGCTAACCCTTAATGGCTACACCTTC.

The chain recombines TRBV5-4 with TRBJ1-1; D unclear. The ends were cut back, 5 bases at V and 3 bases at J, with 17 bases in the middle. This CDR3 spans 15 amino acids. Germline lookup yields CDR1 SGHNT and CDR2 YYREEE (reference sequence). CDR3 DNA sequence: TGTGCCAGCAGGGCCCGGACCGGGTGGGACACTGAAGCTTTCTTT. Translated: CASRARTGWDTEAFF. The entire variable domain, with the rest obtained from reference TRBV5-4 and TRBJ1-1, is as follows: ETGVTQSPTHLIKTRGQQVTLRCSSQSGHNTVSWYQQALGQGPQFIFQYYREEENGRGNFPPRFSGLQFPNYSSELNVNALELDDSALYLCASRARTGWDTEAFFGQGTRLTVV.

V gene TRBV9 combines with J gene TRBJ1-1, with 9 bases fitting TRBD1. Germline V CDR1 and CDR2: SGDLS, YYNGEE. V lost 3 bases and J lost 9; bases outside the gene matches: 9. The CDR3 runs 14 residues. The CDR3 spells CASSDYRGRDQAFF. Written as DNA, the CDR3 is TGTGCCAGCAGCGATTACAGGGGGCGCGACCAAGCTTTCTTT. Full variable domain (outside the CDR3, taken from reference TRBV9 and TRBJ1-1): DSGVTQTPKHLITATGQRVTLRCSPRSGDLSVYWYQQSLDQGLQFLIQYYNGEERAKGNILERFSAQQFPDLHSELNLSSLELGDSALYFCASSDYRGRDQAFFGQGTRLTVV.